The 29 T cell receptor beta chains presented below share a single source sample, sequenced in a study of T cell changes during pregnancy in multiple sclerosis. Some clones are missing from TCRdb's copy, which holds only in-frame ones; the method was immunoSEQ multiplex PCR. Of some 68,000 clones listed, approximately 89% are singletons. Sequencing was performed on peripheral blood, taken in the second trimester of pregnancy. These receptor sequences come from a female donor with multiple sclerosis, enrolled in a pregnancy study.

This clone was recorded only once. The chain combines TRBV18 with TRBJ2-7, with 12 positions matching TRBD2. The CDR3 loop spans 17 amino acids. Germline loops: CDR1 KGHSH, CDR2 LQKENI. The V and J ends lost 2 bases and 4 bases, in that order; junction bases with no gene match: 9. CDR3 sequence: CASSPAASLAGGYEQYF. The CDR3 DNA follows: TGTGCCAGCTCACCAGCCGCCTCCCTAGCGGGAGGGTACGAGCAGTACTTC.

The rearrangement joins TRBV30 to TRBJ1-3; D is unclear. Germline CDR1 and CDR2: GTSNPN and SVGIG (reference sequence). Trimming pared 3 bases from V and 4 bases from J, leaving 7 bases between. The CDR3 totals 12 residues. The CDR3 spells CAWRAGGNTIYF. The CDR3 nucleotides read TGTGCCTGGAGGGCCGGGGGAAACACCATATATTTT.

The CDR3 here is CASRGDRPSEKLFF. Written as DNA, the CDR3 is TGTGCCAGCAGGGGGGACAGACCTTCTGAAAAACTGTTTTTT. The V gene is TRBV6-5, the J gene TRBJ1-4; 7 bases fit TRBD1. V lost 6 bases to trimming and J lost 7 bases; unmatched junction nucleotides: 8. The CDR3 runs to 14 residues. Germline values: CDR1 MNHEY, CDR2 SVGAGI.

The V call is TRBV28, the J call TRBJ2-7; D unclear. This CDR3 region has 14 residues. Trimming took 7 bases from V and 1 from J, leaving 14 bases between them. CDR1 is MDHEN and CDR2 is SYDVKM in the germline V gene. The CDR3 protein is CASTTAGRSYEQYF. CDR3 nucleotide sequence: TGTGCCAGCACAACAGCTGGTCGTTCCTACGAGCAGTACTTC.

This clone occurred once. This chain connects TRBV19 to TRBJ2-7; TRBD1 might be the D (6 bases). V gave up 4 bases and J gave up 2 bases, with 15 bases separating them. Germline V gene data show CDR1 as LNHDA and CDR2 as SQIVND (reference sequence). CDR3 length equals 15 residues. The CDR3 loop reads CASSKIEAGAYEQYF. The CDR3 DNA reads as TGTGCCAGTAGTAAAATTGAGGCAGGGGCCTACGAGCAGTACTTC. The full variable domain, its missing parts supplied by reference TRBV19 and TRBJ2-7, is DGGITQSPKYLFRKEGQNVTLSCEQNLNHDAMYWYRQDPGQGLRLIYYSQIVNDFQKGDIAEGYSVSREKKESFPLTVTSAQKNPTAFYLCASSKIEAGAYEQYFGPGTRLTVT.

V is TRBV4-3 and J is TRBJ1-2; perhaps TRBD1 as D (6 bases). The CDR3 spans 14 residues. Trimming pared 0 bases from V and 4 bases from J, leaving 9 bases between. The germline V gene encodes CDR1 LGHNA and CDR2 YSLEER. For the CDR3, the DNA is TGCGCCAGCAGCCAAGATAAGGACAGCTATGGCTACACCTTC. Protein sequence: CASSQDKDSYGYTF.

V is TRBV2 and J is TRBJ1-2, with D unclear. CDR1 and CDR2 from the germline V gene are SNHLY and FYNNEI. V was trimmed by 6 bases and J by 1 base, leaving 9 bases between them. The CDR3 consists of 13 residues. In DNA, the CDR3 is TGTGCCAGCAGCTTAGACTATAACTATGGCTACACCTTC. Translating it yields CASSLDYNYGYTF.

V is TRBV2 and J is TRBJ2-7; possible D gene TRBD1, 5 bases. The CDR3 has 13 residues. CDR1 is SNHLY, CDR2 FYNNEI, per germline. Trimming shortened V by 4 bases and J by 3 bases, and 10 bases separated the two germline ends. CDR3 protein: CASSVGRDYEQYF. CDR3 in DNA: TGTGCCAGCAGTGTCGGCAGGGACTACGAGCAGTACTTC.

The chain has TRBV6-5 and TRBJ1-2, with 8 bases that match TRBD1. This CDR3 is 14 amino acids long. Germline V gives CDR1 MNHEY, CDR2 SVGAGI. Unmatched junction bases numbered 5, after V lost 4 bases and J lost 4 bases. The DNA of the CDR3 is TGTGCCAGCAGTTTAACCGGGACAGGCTATGGCTACACCTTC. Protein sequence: CASSLTGTGYGYTF.

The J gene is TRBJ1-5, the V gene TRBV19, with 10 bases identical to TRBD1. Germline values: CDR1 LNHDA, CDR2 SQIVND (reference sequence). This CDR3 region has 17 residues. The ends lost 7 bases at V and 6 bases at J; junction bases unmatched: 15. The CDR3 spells CASTEWMPGQGTQPQHF. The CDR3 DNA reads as TGTGCCAGTACGGAATGGATGCCGGGACAGGGGACTCAGCCCCAGCATTTT.

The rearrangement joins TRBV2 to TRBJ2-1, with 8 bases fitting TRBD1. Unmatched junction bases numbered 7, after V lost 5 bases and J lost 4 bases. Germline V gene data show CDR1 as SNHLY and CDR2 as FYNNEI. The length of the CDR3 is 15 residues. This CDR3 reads CASSLQGGGYNEQFF. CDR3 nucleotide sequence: TGTGCCAGCAGTTTACAGGGGGGTGGGTACAATGAGCAGTTCTTC.

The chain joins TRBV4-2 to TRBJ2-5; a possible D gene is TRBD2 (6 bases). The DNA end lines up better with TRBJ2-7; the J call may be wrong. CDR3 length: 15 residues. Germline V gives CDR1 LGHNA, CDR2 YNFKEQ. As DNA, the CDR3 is TGTGCCAGCAGACCCCGTTTGGGGGAGGCCGACGAGCAGTACTTC. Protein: CASRPRLGEADEQYF.

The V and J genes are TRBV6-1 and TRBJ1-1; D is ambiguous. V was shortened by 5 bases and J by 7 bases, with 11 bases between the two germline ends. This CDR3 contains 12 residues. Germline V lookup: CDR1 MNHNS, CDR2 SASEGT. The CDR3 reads CASSYIQFEAFF. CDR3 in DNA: TGTGCCAGCAGTTATATCCAGTTTGAAGCTTTCTTT.

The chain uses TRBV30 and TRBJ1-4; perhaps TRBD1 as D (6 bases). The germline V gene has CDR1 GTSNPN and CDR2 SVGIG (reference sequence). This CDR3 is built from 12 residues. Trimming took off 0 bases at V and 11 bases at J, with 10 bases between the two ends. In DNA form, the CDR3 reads TGTGCCTGGAGTGTTGACAGGACTAAACTGTTTTTT. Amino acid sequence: CAWSVDRTKLFF. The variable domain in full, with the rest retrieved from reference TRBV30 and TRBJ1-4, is SQTIHQWPATLVQPVGSPLSLECTVEGTSNPNLYWYRQAAGRGLQLLFYSVGIGQISSEVPQNLSASRPQDRQFILSSKKLLLSDSGFYLCAWSVDRTKLFFGSGTQLSVL.

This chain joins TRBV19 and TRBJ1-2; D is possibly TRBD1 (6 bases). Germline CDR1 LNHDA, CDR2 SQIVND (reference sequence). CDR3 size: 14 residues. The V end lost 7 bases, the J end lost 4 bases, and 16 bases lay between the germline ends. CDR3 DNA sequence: TGTGCCAGTATGGGGCACAGGGCCCCCTATGGCTACACCTTC. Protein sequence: CASMGHRAPYGYTF.

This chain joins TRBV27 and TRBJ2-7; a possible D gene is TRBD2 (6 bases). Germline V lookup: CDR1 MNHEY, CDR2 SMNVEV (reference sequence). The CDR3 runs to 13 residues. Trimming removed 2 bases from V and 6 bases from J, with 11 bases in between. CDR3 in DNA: TGTGCCAGCAGTTTACTAGCTAGCGCCGAGCAGTACTTC. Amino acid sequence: CASSLLASAEQYF.

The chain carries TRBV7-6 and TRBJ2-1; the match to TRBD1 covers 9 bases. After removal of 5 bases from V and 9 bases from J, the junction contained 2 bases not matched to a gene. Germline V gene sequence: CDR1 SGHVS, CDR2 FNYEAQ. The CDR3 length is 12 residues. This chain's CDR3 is CASSRDRVEQFF. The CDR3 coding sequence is TGTGCCAGCAGCAGGGACAGGGTTGAGCAGTTCTTC.

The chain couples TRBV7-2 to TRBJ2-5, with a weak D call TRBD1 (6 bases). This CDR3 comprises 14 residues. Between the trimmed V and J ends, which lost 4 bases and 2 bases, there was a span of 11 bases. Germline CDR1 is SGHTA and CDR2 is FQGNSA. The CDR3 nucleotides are TGTGCCAGCAGCTCAGGGGCGGTACAAGAGACCCAGTACTTC. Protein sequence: CASSSGAVQETQYF.

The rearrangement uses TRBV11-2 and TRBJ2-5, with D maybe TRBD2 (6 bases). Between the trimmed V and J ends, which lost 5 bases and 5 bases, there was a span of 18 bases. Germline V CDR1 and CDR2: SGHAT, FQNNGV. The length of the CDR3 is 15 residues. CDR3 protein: CASSQPFLGRETQYF. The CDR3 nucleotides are TGTGCCAGCAGCCAACCTTTTCTAGGGAGGGAGACCCAGTACTTC.

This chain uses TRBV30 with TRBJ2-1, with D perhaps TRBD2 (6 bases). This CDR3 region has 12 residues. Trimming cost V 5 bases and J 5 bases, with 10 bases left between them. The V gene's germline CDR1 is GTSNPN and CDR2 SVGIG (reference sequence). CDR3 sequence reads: CAWAGLNNEQFF. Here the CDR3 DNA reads TGTGCCTGGGCGGGGCTCAACAATGAGCAGTTCTTC.

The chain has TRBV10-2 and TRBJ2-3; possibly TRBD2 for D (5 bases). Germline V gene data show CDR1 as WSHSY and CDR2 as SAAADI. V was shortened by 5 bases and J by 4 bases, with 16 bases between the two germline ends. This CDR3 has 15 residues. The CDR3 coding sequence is TGCGCCAGCAGTCGGACTGGGAATTTCGCAGATACGCAGTATTTT. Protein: CASSRTGNFADTQYF.

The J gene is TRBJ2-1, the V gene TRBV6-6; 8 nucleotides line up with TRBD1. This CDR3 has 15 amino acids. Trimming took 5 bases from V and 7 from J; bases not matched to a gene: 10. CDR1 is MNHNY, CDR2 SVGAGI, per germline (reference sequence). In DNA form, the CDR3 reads TGTGCCAGCAGTCGCCGACAGGGGATAGGGAATGAGCAGTTCTTC. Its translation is CASSRRQGIGNEQFF.

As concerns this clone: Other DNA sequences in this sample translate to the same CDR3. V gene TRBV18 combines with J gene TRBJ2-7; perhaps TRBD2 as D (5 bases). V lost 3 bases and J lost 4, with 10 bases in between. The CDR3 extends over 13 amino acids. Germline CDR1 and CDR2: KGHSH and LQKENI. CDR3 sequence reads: CASSPDSLYEQYF. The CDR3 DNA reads TGTGCCAGCTCACCGGACTCGCTATACGAGCAGTACTTC.

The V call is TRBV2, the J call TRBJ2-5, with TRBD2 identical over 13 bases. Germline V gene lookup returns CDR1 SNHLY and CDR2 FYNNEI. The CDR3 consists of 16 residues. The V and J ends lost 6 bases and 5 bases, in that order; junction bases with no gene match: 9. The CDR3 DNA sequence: TGTGCCAGCAGCACCGGGACTAGCGGGGCGGCGGAGACCCAGTACTTC. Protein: CASSTGTSGAAETQYF.

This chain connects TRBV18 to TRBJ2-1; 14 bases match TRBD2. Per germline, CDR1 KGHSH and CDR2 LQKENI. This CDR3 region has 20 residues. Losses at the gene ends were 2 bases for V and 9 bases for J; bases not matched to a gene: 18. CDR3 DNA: TGTGCCAGCTCACCAAGAGGACTAGCGGGAGGCAGATCAGTAAATGGTGAGCAGTTCTTC. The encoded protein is CASSPRGLAGGRSVNGEQFF.

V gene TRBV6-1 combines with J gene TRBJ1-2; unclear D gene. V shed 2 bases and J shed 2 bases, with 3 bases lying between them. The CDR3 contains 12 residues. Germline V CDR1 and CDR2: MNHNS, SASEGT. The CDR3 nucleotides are TGTGCCAGCAGTGAACTGAACTATGGCTACACCTTC. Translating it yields CASSELNYGYTF.

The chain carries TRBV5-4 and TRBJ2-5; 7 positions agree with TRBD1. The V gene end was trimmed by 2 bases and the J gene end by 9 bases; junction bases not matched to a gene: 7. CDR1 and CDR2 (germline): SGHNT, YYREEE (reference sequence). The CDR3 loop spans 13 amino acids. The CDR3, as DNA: TGTGCCAGCAGCTTTGGACAGGCCGGGCCCCAGTACTTC. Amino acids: CASSFGQAGPQYF. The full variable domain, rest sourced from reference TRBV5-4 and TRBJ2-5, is ETGVTQSPTHLIKTRGQQVTLRCSSQSGHNTVSWYQQALGQGPQFIFQYYREEENGRGNFPPRFSGLQFPNYSSELNVNALELDDSALYLCASSFGQAGPQYFGPGTRLLVL.

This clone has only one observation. The chain's CDR3 is CASSPGSTDTQYF. CDR3 sequence (DNA): TGTGCCAGCAGCCCCGGGAGCACAGATACGCAGTATTTT. The rearrangement links TRBV5-6 to TRBJ2-3, with D unclear. The CDR3 consists of 13 residues. Germline lookup yields CDR1 SGHDT and CDR2 YYEEEE. V was shortened by 4 bases and J by 0 bases, with 6 bases between the two germline ends.

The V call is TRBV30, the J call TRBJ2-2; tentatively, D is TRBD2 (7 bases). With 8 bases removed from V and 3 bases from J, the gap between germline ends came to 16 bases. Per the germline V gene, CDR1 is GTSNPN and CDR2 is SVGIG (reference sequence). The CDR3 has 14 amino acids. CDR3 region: CAGQGGDYTGELFF. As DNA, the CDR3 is TGTGCCGGGCAAGGGGGGGATTACACCGGGGAGCTGTTTTTT.